The 27 T cell receptor beta chains presented below share a single source sample, sequenced in a study of CD8+CD57+ T cells in acquired aplastic anemia. CDR3 and TCR beta VDJ profiling relied on a genomic DNA template. TCRdb called the reads again in MiXCR, with one record for every CDR3 protein. The data contain just over 400,000 distinct CDR3 sequences, 60% to 80% of them seen just once; the ten biggest clones take up approximately 3.8%. The specimen was sorted CD4+, CD8+, or CD8+CD57+ T cells (not recorded which) from PBMCs. The origin of the receptors is a human donor in good health, serving as a control.

As to this clonotype: The CDR3 does not close with the conserved phenylalanine or tryptophan, likely indicating a read error. CDR3 sequence: CSVVRINTEAFV. The CDR3 DNA sequence: TGCAGCGTGGTTCGTATAAACACTGAAGCTTTCGTT. The genes are TRBV29-1 and TRBJ1-1, with D uncertain. The CDR3 is made up of 12 amino acids. CDR1 is SQVTM, CDR2 ANQGSEA, per germline. Trimming pared 6 bases from V and 2 bases from J, leaving 10 bases between.

This clonotype occurred many times. The genes are TRBV11-3 and TRBJ1-1; D is uncertain. This CDR3 is 15 amino acids long. V lost 1 base to trimming and J lost 1 base, with 10 bases between them. The germline CDR1 and CDR2 sequences are SGHNT and YENEEA. The CDR3 is CASSLGVERNTEAFF. DNA for the CDR3: TGTGCCAGCAGCTTAGGGGTGGAGAGGAACACTGAAGCTTTCTTT.

The V and J genes are TRBV20-1 and TRBJ2-5; D not certain. The germline CDR1 and CDR2 sequences are DFQATT and SNEGSKA (reference sequence). Trimming shortened V by 1 base and J by 1 base, and 10 bases separated the two germline ends. The CDR3 covers 14 residues. The CDR3 DNA is TGCAGTGCTAGAGGACTGGGCGGCCAAGAGACCCAGTACTTC. Protein product: CSARGLGGQETQYF.

The gene calls are TRBV19 and TRBJ2-2; D gene ambiguous. CDR1 and CDR2 (germline): LNHDA, SQIVND (reference sequence). The CDR3 extends over 12 amino acids. V dropped 9 bases and J dropped 6 bases, with 11 bases sitting between them. CDR3 amino acids: CASSVVAGELFF. CDR3 in DNA: TGTGCCAGCTCAGTGGTGGCCGGGGAGCTGTTTTTT.

Ten or more counts support this clonotype. The V call is TRBV20-1, the J call TRBJ1-6; the D gene is possibly TRBD1 (6 bases). The CDR3 contains 15 residues. Trimming removed 0 bases from V and 7 bases from J, with 13 bases in between. The germline gives CDR1 DFQATT, CDR2 SNEGSKA (reference sequence). In DNA, the CDR3 is TGCAGTGCTAGAGACCCACAGGGAGGGAATTCACCCCTCCACTTT. Residues: CSARDPQGGNSPLHF.

Details on this clonotype: One end of the junction varies from germline; a read error may be responsible. The V gene is TRBV6-4, the J gene TRBJ2-1; D perhaps matches TRBD1 (6 bases). This CDR3 contains 20 residues. Germline CDR1 and CDR2: MRHNA and SNTAGT. CDR3: CAISLQGNRGAVVKAWEQFF. The CDR3 nucleotides read TGTGCCATCAGTCTACAGGGTAATCGGGGAGCTGTAGTAAAGGCCTGGGAGCAGTTCTTC.

The chain joins TRBV5-1 to TRBJ1-1; D perhaps matches TRBD1 (5 bases). The CDR3 loop spans 18 amino acids. Trimming stripped 0 bases from V and 0 bases from J, with 18 bases between. Germline CDR1 and CDR2: SGHRS and YFSETQ. CDR3 DNA sequence: TGCGCCAGCAGCTTGGCCCGCGGGGCGGACGCCATGAACACTGAAGCTTTCTTT. Encoded protein: CASSLARGADAMNTEAFF. Supplemented by reference TRBV5-1 and TRBJ1-1, the full variable domain reads KAGVTQTPRYLIKTRGQQVTLSCSPISGHRSVSWYQQTPGQGLQFLFEYFSETQRNKGNFPGRFSGRQFSNSRSEMNVSTLELGDSALYLCASSLARGADAMNTEAFFGQGTRLTVV.

The rearrangement joins TRBV19 to TRBJ1-1; D is possibly TRBD1 (5 bases). The CDR3 has 15 amino acids. Germline V gives CDR1 LNHDA, CDR2 SQIVND (reference sequence). Trimming removed 5 bases at V and 0 bases at J, with 13 bases between. CDR3 loop: CASSHGGVLNTEAFF. CDR3 DNA: TGTGCCAGTAGTCACGGGGGGGTTTTGAACACTGAAGCTTTCTTT.

This clonotype was found a few times. This chain links TRBV29-1 with TRBJ1-2; D is uncertain. The CDR3 is made up of 11 amino acids. Germline V gene sequence: CDR1 SQVTM, CDR2 ANQGSEA. The V end was cut by 7 bases, the J end by 2 bases, with 8 bases between. The CDR3 loop is CSASGNYGYTF. The CDR3, as DNA: TGCAGCGCCTCCGGGAACTATGGCTACACCTTC. Full variable domain (missing parts from reference TRBV29-1 and TRBJ1-2): SAVISQKPSRDICQRGTSLTIQCQVDSQVTMMFWYRQQPGQSLTLIATANQGSEATYESGFVIDKFPISRPNLTFSTLTVSNMSPEDSSIYLCSASGNYGYTFGSGTRLTVV.

The J gene is TRBJ2-3, the V gene TRBV15, with D tentatively TRBD1 (6 bases). Between the trimmed V and J ends, which lost 8 bases and 6 bases, there was a span of 21 bases. This CDR3 has 15 amino acids. CDR1 LNHNV and CDR2 YYDKDF come from the germline V gene (reference sequence). CDR3 sequence reads: CATRRGDTYTDTQYF. The CDR3 DNA follows: TGTGCCACCCGCCGTGGGGACACCTACACCGATACGCAGTATTTT.

Of note for this clonotype: This may arise from a read error, as a much more abundant clone is one base away. A read error is likely, as this CDR3 ends without the conserved phenylalanine or tryptophan. The V call is TRBV6-5, the J call TRBJ1-2, with D tentatively TRBD1 (6 bases). The CDR3 runs 15 residues. Trimming cost V 4 bases and J 4 bases, with 16 bases left between them. CDR1 and CDR2 from the germline V gene are MNHEY and SVGAGI. The CDR3 sequence: CASSFDRRHPYGYTL. As DNA, the CDR3 is TGTGCCAGCAGTTTCGACAGGCGCCACCCCTATGGCTACACCCTC.

This clonotype was observed many times. This chain connects TRBV6-1 to TRBJ2-7; no clear D. The CDR3 has 16 residues. Germline loops: CDR1 MNHNS, CDR2 SASEGT. V was clipped by 2 bases and J by 1 base, with 15 bases between them. The CDR3: CASSEMHGRNSYEQYF. The CDR3 DNA sequence: TGTGCCAGCAGTGAAATGCATGGACGTAATTCCTACGAGCAGTACTTC.

This clonotype was picked up many times. The V call is TRBV30, the J call TRBJ1-2; 8 nucleotides match TRBD1. The CDR3 totals 10 residues. V lost 7 bases to trimming and J lost 6 bases; unmatched junction nucleotides: 1. In germline, CDR1 is GTSNPN, CDR2 SVGIG (reference sequence). CDR3 nucleotides: TGTGCCTCAGGGGGCGATGGCTACACCTTC. It translates to CASGGDGYTF.

V is TRBV2 and J is TRBJ1-5, with 8 bases that match TRBD1. The germline gives CDR1 SNHLY, CDR2 FYNNEI. Unmatched junction bases numbered 14, after V lost 6 bases and J lost 1 base. The CDR3 totals 18 residues. Here the CDR3 reads CASSLRETGAISNQPQHF. The CDR3 bases are TGTGCCAGCAGCCTAAGGGAGACAGGGGCAATAAGCAATCAGCCCCAGCATTTT.

This chain uses TRBV7-2 with TRBJ2-5, with no clear D. The germline CDR1 and CDR2 sequences are SGHTA and FQGNSA. The length of the CDR3 is 16 residues. Trimming stripped 2 bases from V and 11 bases from J, with 24 bases between. The CDR3 here is CASSLRGNTEPFFQYF. The DNA of the CDR3 is TGTGCCAGCAGCTTACGAGGCAACACTGAACCTTTCTTTCAGTACTTC.

This chain uses TRBV7-9 with TRBJ2-3; D perhaps matches TRBD2 (5 bases). V lost 5 bases and J 14 bases, leaving 26 bases between the germline ends. Per the germline V gene, CDR1 is SEHNR and CDR2 is FQNEAQ (reference sequence). The CDR3 spans 15 residues. The CDR3 coding sequence is TGTGCCAGCAGCCCCGACCGTGGAGGAGGCGATACCCCGTATTTT. This encodes CASSPDRGGGDTPYF.

The chain links TRBV12-3 or TRBV12-4 to TRBJ2-7; no definite D call. Trimming shortened V by 5 bases and J by 0 bases, and 5 bases separated the two germline ends. The CDR3 totals 12 residues. CDR3 amino acids: CASSVGSYEQYF. In DNA form, the CDR3 reads TGTGCCAGCAGTGTCGGCTCCTACGAGCAGTACTTC.

Note on this clonotype: This may arise from a read error, as a much more abundant clone is one base away. This rearrangement joins TRBV5-1 to TRBJ2-3; TRBD1 matches 7 bases. The CDR3 runs 16 residues. CDR1 and CDR2 (germline): SGHRS, YFSETQ. The CDR3 is CASSLYRGSSIDTQYF. CDR3 DNA: TGTGCCAGCAGCTTATACAGGGGCTCTAGCATAGATACGCAGTATTTT.

This chain joins TRBV12-3 or TRBV12-4 and TRBJ2-7; TRBD2 agrees at 8 bases. The junction had 7 bases not matched to a gene; V was cut back by 7 bases and J by 5 bases. This CDR3 comprises 13 residues. The CDR3 bases are TGTGCCAGCACCCGGGGGGGAACCCACGAGCAGTACTTC. Protein: CASTRGGTHEQYF.

This clonotype was seen repeatedly, ten times or more. The rearrangement links TRBV9 to TRBJ2-1; no firm D call. The germline gives CDR1 SGDLS, CDR2 YYNGEE. This CDR3 has 15 residues. Trimming took 0 bases from V and 4 from J, leaving 11 bases between them. CDR3: CASSVVVGPYNEQFF. In DNA, the CDR3 is TGTGCCAGCAGCGTAGTGGTGGGCCCGTACAATGAGCAGTTCTTC.

As concerns this clonotype: The junction does not match germline at one end; this may be a read error. This rearrangement joins TRBV7-7 to TRBJ1-2, with unresolved D. CDR1 and CDR2 from the germline V gene are SSHAT and FNYEAQ (reference sequence). CDR3 size: 13 residues. The CDR3 protein is CASSPSRDSPFTF. CDR3 nucleotides: TGTGCCAGCAGCCCCAGTCGCGATTCACCCTTCACCTTT.

The rearrangement uses TRBV12-3 or TRBV12-4 and TRBJ1-2; TRBD1 is a possible D gene (5 bases). V lost 4 bases to trimming and J lost 4 bases, with 10 bases between them. The length of the CDR3 is 13 residues. This chain's CDR3 is CASSSGPSYGYTF. In DNA form, the CDR3 reads TGTGCCAGCAGTTCGGGACCGTCCTATGGCTACACCTTC.

The sample holds many counts of this clonotype. The gene calls are TRBV12-3 or TRBV12-4 and TRBJ2-7, with TRBD2 as a possible D gene (5 bases). The CDR3 spans 13 residues. V was shortened by 6 bases and J by 5 bases, with 14 bases between the two germline ends. The CDR3 reads CASSMIGGNEQYF. The CDR3 region has the DNA TGTGCCAGCAGCATGATCGGAGGTAACGAGCAGTACTTC.

This clonotype was seen at least ten times. The chain recombines TRBV12-3 or TRBV12-4 with TRBJ1-1; D might be TRBD1 (5 bases). V gave up 3 bases and J gave up 0 bases, with 11 bases separating them. CDR3 length equals 15 residues. The CDR3 DNA reads as TGTGCCAGCAGTTTCAGCAGGGAGGTGAACACTGAAGCTTTCTTT. Its translation: CASSFSREVNTEAFF.

The V call is TRBV9, the J call TRBJ2-3; D possibly corresponds to TRBD2 (5 bases). CDR3 size: 18 residues. The ends were cut back, 4 bases at V and 0 bases at J, with 21 bases in the middle. CDR1 SGDLS and CDR2 YYNGEE come from the germline V gene. CDR3 loop: CASSFAARGSTSTDTQYF. In DNA form, the CDR3 reads TGTGCCAGCAGCTTCGCCGCTCGGGGATCGACAAGCACAGATACGCAGTATTTT.

This clonotype was picked up one time. This sequence joins TRBV11-2 and TRBJ2-7; D gene ambiguous. The germline V gene encodes CDR1 SGHAT and CDR2 FQNNGV. CDR3 size: 14 residues. V lost 4 bases, J lost 2 bases, and 12 bases lay in between. In nucleotides, the CDR3 is TGTGCCAGCAGCTCAGACGGCAGCGCCTACGAGCAGTACTTC. Amino acid sequence: CASSSDGSAYEQYF.

The chain has TRBV5-1 and TRBJ1-2, with 10 bases aligning to TRBD1. The CDR3 runs 15 residues. Trimming at V came to 2 bases and at J to 8 bases, leaving 9 bases not matched to a gene. Germline V gives CDR1 SGHRS, CDR2 YFSETQ. The CDR3 reads CASSFTRQGARGYTF. The DNA for the CDR3 is TGCGCCAGCAGCTTCACGAGACAGGGGGCGCGGGGCTACACCTTC. Variable domain in full (rest from reference TRBV5-1 and TRBJ1-2): KAGVTQTPRYLIKTRGQQVTLSCSPISGHRSVSWYQQTPGQGLQFLFEYFSETQRNKGNFPGRFSGRQFSNSRSEMNVSTLELGDSALYLCASSFTRQGARGYTFGSGTRLTVV.